This T cell receptor beta chain was captured by sequencing in a study of cytomegalovirus exposure and HLA in healthy donors. Findings and caveats of the study: Follow-up analysis found HLA locus-dependent TCR association rates, highest for DRB1 and lowest for HLA-C.

Of note for this clone: The antigen is undetermined.

PCR used 60 Vbeta primers and 13 Jbeta primers. Some clones are missing from TCRdb's copy, which holds only in-frame ones; the method was immunoSEQ multiplex PCR. The sample includes under 150,000 clones, over 75% of them seen just once. CDR1 and CDR2 from the germline V gene are SGHVS and FQNEAQ. V trimming: 5 bases; J trimming: 2 bases; junction bases outside the gene matches: 9. The CDR3 extends over 17 amino acids. This clonotype was sampled from a woman between 18 and 29 years old in good health and CMV-seronegative. What was sequenced was PBMCs. The chain combines TRBV7-8 with TRBJ2-3, with TRBD2 matching over 11 bases. In DNA form, the CDR3 reads TGTGCCAGCAGCGCGCCTCTAGCGGGAGGATTCACAGATACGCAGTATTTT. Translating gives CASSAPLAGGFTDTQYF.